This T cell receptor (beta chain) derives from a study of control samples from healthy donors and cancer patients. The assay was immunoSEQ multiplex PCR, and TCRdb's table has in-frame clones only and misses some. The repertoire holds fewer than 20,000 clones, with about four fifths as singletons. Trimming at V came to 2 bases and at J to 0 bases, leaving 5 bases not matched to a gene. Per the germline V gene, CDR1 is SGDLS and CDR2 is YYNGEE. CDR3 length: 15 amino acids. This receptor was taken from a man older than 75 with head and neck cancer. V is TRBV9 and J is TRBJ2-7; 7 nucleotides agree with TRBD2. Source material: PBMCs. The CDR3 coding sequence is TGTGCCAGCAGCGTGGGGGGGACCAACTCCTACGAGCAGTACTTC. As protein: CASSVGGTNSYEQYF.